This T cell receptor (beta chain) was sequenced for a study of blood T cell repertoires in COVID-19. Overall study: Samples representing acute and convalescent COVID-19 were sourced from the United States, Italy and Spain. The cDNA or gDNA used as material had been derived from T cells, B-cell-depleted T cells, or PBMCs.

Residents of 24 US areas, aged about 18 to 100 years, made up the participants. Each participant's cohort was designated according to participant-reported clinical history. CDR1 is MNHEY, CDR2 SVGAGI, per germline. Trimming pared 4 bases from V and 9 bases from J, leaving 21 bases between. The CDR3 loop spans 15 amino acids. In its sample, this clone was seen once. Clones were read by immunoSEQ multiplex PCR, and TCRdb kept only the in-frame ones, dropping some. The table includes about 140,000 clones, 84% detected once. The clonotype originates from a woman between 18 and 29 years old who had been exposed to COVID-19. V usage is TRBV6-5 and J usage is TRBJ1-2; tentatively, D is TRBD1 (5 bases). The sequenced sample was PBMCs or T cells enriched from blood (not recorded which). For the CDR3, the DNA is TGTGCCAGCAGTTCCGACTTGGGACTAGCGGCCCGCTACACCTTC. Its translation: CASSSDLGLAARYTF.